This T cell receptor beta chain was profiled in a study of Ad26.COV2.S vaccination and SARS-CoV-2 variants. In the study overall: Intramuscular Ad26.COV2.S at 5x10^10 or 1x10^11 viral particles. Overall study results and limits: Possibly, TCR breadth and depth analyses underestimated total T cell responses. Non-spike TCR breadth was similar in vaccine and placebo recipients.

Indicated treatment: around 19 received Ad26.COV2.S at low or high dose, single or two shots; 5 received placebo; per-sample allocation not given. After the first vaccine or placebo injection, samples were drawn on day 63. The shot given was an Ad26 vector that makes Wuhan-strain SARS-CoV-2 spike. Trimming removed 6 bases at V and 0 bases at J, with 14 bases between. The length of the CDR3 is 15 residues. Germline-derived CDR1 and CDR2 are LNHDA and SQIVND (reference sequence). Profiled with immunoSEQ multiplex PCR; TCRdb holds only in-frame clones, not every one. Here the sample spans some 370,000 clones, under 90% being singletons. Note on this clone: The antigen is undetermined.

The chain joins TRBV19 to TRBJ1-1; no reliable D call. The source is a person aged 18-60 years who received the Ad26.COV2.S COVID-19 vaccine or a placebo. The material was peripheral blood, obtained in a trial of Ad26.COV2.S vaccine versus placebo. The CDR3 DNA reads TGTGCCAGTAGCCTGGGCCCCGGGGTGAACACTGAAGCTTTCTTT. Amino acid sequence: CASSLGPGVNTEAFF.